A selection of T cell receptor beta chains follows, all from one sample in a study of blood T cells in healthy people across ages. TCRdb used MiXCR to reprocess the 5' RACE reads, holding one entry per CDR3 protein. Here the sample spans approximately 690,000 distinct CDR3 sequences, 58% being singletons. The sample comprised blood. Receptor source: a man aged 60-69 years in good health. The CDR3 runs from the conserved cysteine through the conserved F or W. D genes are given only for firm matches. Clone sizes are given selectively: once, few, many, or a class where the clone is expanded.

cdr3_aa	cdr3_nt	d_call	clone_size	v_call	j_call
CASSERRGAGDTQYF	TGCGCCAGCAGTGAGCGGCGGGGGGCCGGAGATACGCAGTATTTT	TRBD2	NA	TRBV10-1	TRBJ2-3
CSAFGIDGEETQYF	TGCAGTGCATTCGGTATAGATGGCGAAGAGACCCAGTACTTC	NA	NA	TRBV20-1	TRBJ2-5
CASSCGSPTEAFF	TGCGCCAGCAGCTGTGGGAGCCCCACTGAAGCTTTCTTT	NA	NA	TRBV5-1	TRBJ1-1
CASSWGLDTDTQYF	TGCGCCAGCAGCTGGGGACTAGACACAGATACGCAGTATTTT	TRBD2	NA	TRBV5-1	TRBJ2-3
CASQGANEQFF	TGTGCCAGCCAAGGAGCTAATGAGCAGTTCTTC	NA	few	TRBV27	TRBJ2-1
CATCRAGQNTGELFF	TGTGCCACTTGCCGGGCGGGCCAGAACACCGGGGAGCTGTTTTTT	NA	many	TRBV6-2/TRBV6-3	TRBJ2-2
CASSLSTVINEKLFF	TGTGCCAGCAGCCTATCGACAGTGATTAATGAAAAACTGTTTTTT	NA	NA	TRBV4-2	TRBJ1-4
CASSLRLNTDTQYF	TGCGCCAGCAGCTTGAGATTGAACACAGATACGCAGTATTTT	NA	few	TRBV5-1	TRBJ2-3
CASSIEGGHTANTEAFF	TGTGCCAGCAGCATCGAGGGGGGGCACACTGCGAACACTGAAGCTTTCTTT	NA	NA	TRBV7-9	TRBJ1-1
CASSLGREASYNEQFF	TGCGCCAGCAGCTTGGGGAGGGAAGCGTCCTACAATGAGCAGTTCTTC	NA	NA	TRBV5-1	TRBJ2-1
CASSVEGRGIYEQYF	TGTGCCAGCAGCGTAGAGGGCAGGGGGATCTACGAGCAGTACTTC	TRBD1	few	TRBV9	TRBJ2-7
CASSYPPGSVAKNIQYF	TGTGCCAGCAGTTACCCGCCAGGTTCGGTTGCCAAAAACATTCAGTACTTC	NA	NA	TRBV6-6	TRBJ2-4
CASSLARGPYEQYF	TGTGCCAGCAGTTTAGCCAGGGGACCGTACGAGCAGTACTTC	NA	NA	TRBV12-3/TRBV12-4	TRBJ2-7
CSAARGAEGNEQFF	TGCAGTGCTGCCAGGGGGGCTGAGGGGAATGAGCAGTTCTTC	NA	few	TRBV20-1	TRBJ2-1
CSAQYRETQFF	TGCAGTGCTCAATATCGGGAGACCCAGTTCTTC	NA	NA	TRBV20-1	TRBJ2-1
CASNGDHNYEQYF	TGTGCCAGTAATGGGGACCACAACTACGAGCAGTACTTC	NA	NA	TRBV2	TRBJ2-7